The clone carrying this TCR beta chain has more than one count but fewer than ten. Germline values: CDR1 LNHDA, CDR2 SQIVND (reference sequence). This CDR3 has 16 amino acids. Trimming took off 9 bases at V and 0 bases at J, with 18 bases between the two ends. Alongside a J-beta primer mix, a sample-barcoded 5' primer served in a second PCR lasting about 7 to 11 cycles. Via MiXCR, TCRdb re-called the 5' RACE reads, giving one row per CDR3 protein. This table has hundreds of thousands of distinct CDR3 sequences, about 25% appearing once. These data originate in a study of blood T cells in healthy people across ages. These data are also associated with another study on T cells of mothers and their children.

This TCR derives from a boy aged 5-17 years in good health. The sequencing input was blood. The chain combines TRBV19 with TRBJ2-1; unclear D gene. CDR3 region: CASQRSAETSYNEQFF. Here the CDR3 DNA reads TGTGCCAGCCAGCGATCTGCGGAGACCTCCTACAATGAGCAGTTCTTC.